The 26 T cell receptor beta chains below all came from one sample that was sequenced in a study of CD8+CD57+ T cells in acquired aplastic anemia. The TCR beta profiling, which covered VDJ combination and CDR3 sequence, was carried out using genomic DNA as the template. TCRdb used MiXCR to reprocess the reads, holding one entry per CDR3 protein. The sample has about 420,000 distinct CDR3 sequences, 55% to 75% seen once. Specimen: sorted CD4+, CD8+, or CD8+CD57+ T cells (not recorded which) from PBMCs. All receptors come from a human donor in good health, serving as a control.

This clonotype was found once. The chain recombines TRBV20-1 with TRBJ1-6, with D maybe TRBD1 (5 bases). The CDR3 is 12 residues long. The germline V gene encodes CDR1 DFQATT and CDR2 SNEGSKA (reference sequence). V lost 6 bases to trimming and J lost 17 bases, with 20 bases between them. CDR3 loop: CSASARAGAFHF. CDR3 DNA: TGCAGTGCAAGCGCCAGGGCTGGCGCGTTCCACTTT.

The chain uses TRBV12-3 or TRBV12-4 and TRBJ2-5; 11 bases line up with TRBD2. The CDR3 sequence is 12 residues long. V was clipped by 5 bases and J by 13 bases; unmatched bases: 6. CDR3: CASSLSGGALYF. CDR3 DNA sequence: TGTGCCAGCAGTCTTAGCGGGGGGGCCCTGTACTTC.

The chain uses TRBV20-1 and TRBJ1-1; 10 positions match TRBD1. Germline lookup yields CDR1 DFQATT and CDR2 SNEGSKA (reference sequence). The CDR3 runs to 16 residues. Trimming at V came to 0 bases and at J to 3 bases, leaving 7 bases not matched to a gene. CDR3 in amino acids: CSARDLGDRGYTEAFF. The CDR3 bases are TGCAGTGCTAGAGATCTTGGGGACAGGGGTTACACTGAAGCTTTCTTT.

This clonotype was counted a few times. The chain links TRBV6-2 or TRBV6-3 to TRBJ2-1; 8 bases are shared with TRBD2. Germline loops: CDR1 MNHEY, CDR2 SVGEGT. The CDR3 is made up of 11 amino acids. V shed 4 bases and J 13 bases; nucleotides not matched to a gene: 3. The CDR3 loop is CASSSGGLQFF. The CDR3 DNA is TGTGCCAGCAGTTCGGGGGGGCTTCAGTTCTTC.

In regard to this clonotype: A read error is likely, as this CDR3 ends without the conserved phenylalanine or tryptophan. The rearrangement uses TRBV6-1 and TRBJ2-7; 9 bases are shared with TRBD1. CDR1 and CDR2 from the germline V gene are MNHNS and SASEGT. V dropped 1 base and J dropped 2; count of bases not matched to a gene: 0. There are 14 residues in the CDR3. CDR3 in DNA: TGTGCCAGCAGTGAAGGACAGGGGGCCTACGAGCAGTACCTC. This codes for CASSEGQGAYEQYL.

The CDR3 sequence is CSARGRVRNQAFF. The DNA of the CDR3 is TGCAGTGCTAGGGGCAGGGTCCGCAATCAAGCTTTCTTT. The rearrangement uses TRBV20-1 and TRBJ1-1, with D possibly matching TRBD1 (5 bases). Germline V gives CDR1 DFQATT, CDR2 SNEGSKA (reference sequence). The CDR3 runs to 13 residues. V gave up 3 bases and J gave up 9 bases, with 17 bases separating them.

This clonotype was counted between two and nine times. The CDR3 ends on some other residue instead of the conserved phenylalanine or tryptophan, so this is likely a read error. The DNA is left out, because the CDR3 cannot be placed on it with certainty; the CDR3 is given as TCRdb lists it. CDR3 loop: CASSLAKSTGLIH. V is TRBV7-9 and J is TRBJ1-2; the listed D gene, TRBD1, was not tested against the DNA. In germline, CDR1 is SEHNR, CDR2 FQNEAQ (reference sequence). Including both end residues, the CDR3 is 13 amino acids long.

As to this clonotype: A read error may be the cause here, since a much bigger clone is one base away. The chain joins TRBV7-3 to TRBJ2-5; D gene uncertain. The CDR3 covers 17 residues. The V end was cut by 3 bases, the J end by 4 bases, with 21 bases between. Germline-derived CDR1 and CDR2 are SGHTA and FQGTGA. CDR3 sequence reads: CASSFPPGPSNSETQYF. In nucleotides, the CDR3 is TGTGCCAGCAGCTTTCCCCCAGGACCGTCGAATTCAGAGACCCAGTACTTC.

The CDR3 nucleotides read TGCGCCAGCAGCCAGGGGGCCCTCACAGATACGCAGTATTTT. Protein product: CASSQGALTDTQYF. The chain employs TRBV4-1 and TRBJ2-3; TRBD1 is a possible D gene (6 bases). Germline lookup yields CDR1 MGHRA and CDR2 YSYEKL. This CDR3 region has 14 residues. The V and J ends lost 3 bases and 2 bases respectively, with 9 bases between them.

Note on this clonotype: At one end, the junction sequence differs from germline, possibly due to a read error. The chain combines TRBV2 with TRBJ1-4; D is unclear. Germline V gene lookup returns CDR1 SNHLY and CDR2 FYNNEI. CDR3 length: 14 residues. The CDR3 bases are TGTGCCAGCAGCCAAGATTATGGTAATGAAAATCTGTTTTTT. Residues: CASSQDYGNENLFF.

This clonotype was detected once. CDR3 sequence: CASSERPGANEQYF. The CDR3 nucleotides read TGTGCCAGCAGTGAACGTCCGGGGGCCAACGAGCAGTACTTC. The chain is built from TRBV12-3 or TRBV12-4 and TRBJ2-7, with D perhaps matching TRBD1 or TRBD2 (6 bases each). CDR3 size: 14 residues. V was trimmed by 5 bases and J by 5 bases, leaving 16 bases between them.

This clonotype was seen only once. The CDR3 carries no conserved terminal phenylalanine or tryptophan, so it likely arises from a read error. This sequence joins TRBV5-5 and TRBJ1-4, with 9 bases fitting TRBD1. This CDR3 comprises 14 residues. From germline, CDR1 is SGHKS and CDR2 YYEKEE (reference sequence). The chain's CDR3 is CAGSPGTGSEKLFL. For the CDR3, the DNA is TGTGCCGGCAGCCCCGGGACAGGGTCCGAAAAACTGTTTTTA.

A remark on this clonotype: It is likely a read error, because the conserved phenylalanine at the end of the CDR3 is missing. Because the CDR3's place on the DNA is in doubt, the DNA is left out and the CDR3 is given as listed by TCRdb. CDR3 sequence reads: CASSRQARNDGELWP. The J gene is TRBJ2-2, the V gene TRBV2. The CDR3 sequence runs 15 residues, both termini included. The V gene's germline CDR1 is SNHLY and CDR2 FYNNEI.

This clonotype was observed at least ten times. The rearrangement joins TRBV11-2 to TRBJ2-3; D may be TRBD2 (5 bases). The CDR3 has 14 residues. Germline CDR1 is SGHAT and CDR2 is FQNNGV. The V and J ends lost 5 bases and 3 bases respectively, with 12 bases between them. In DNA, the CDR3 is TGTGCCAGCAGCCCCTGGACTGGGACAGATACGCAGTATTTT. This codes for CASSPWTGTDTQYF.

The chain joins TRBV11-2 to TRBJ2-7; 11 bases agree with TRBD2. V lost 10 bases to trimming and J lost 4 bases; unmatched junction nucleotides: 6. Germline V lookup: CDR1 SGHAT, CDR2 FQNNGV. The CDR3 totals 13 residues. CDR3 residues: CATRLAGRYEQYF. Here the CDR3 DNA reads TGTGCCACCCGACTAGCGGGGAGGTACGAGCAGTACTTC.

This chain links TRBV20-1 with TRBJ2-7; maybe TRBD1 (5 bases). From germline, CDR1 is DFQATT and CDR2 SNEGSKA (reference sequence). The CDR3 is 13 residues long. The CDR3 bases are TGCAGCGTCAGGGCTTATCGCCGTGAAAAGCAGTACTTC. Translated: CSVRAYRREKQYF.

For this clonotype: An end of the junction differs from the germline gene, which may be a read error. The CDR3 is CASSLAITSYEQYF. For the CDR3, the DNA is TGTGCTAGCAGCTTAGCTATAACCTCCTACGAGCAGTACTTC. This sequence joins TRBV5-1 and TRBJ2-7; maybe TRBD2 (5 bases). The CDR3 sequence is 14 residues long. Germline CDR1 is SGHRS and CDR2 is YFSETQ.

This clonotype was recorded only once. Because the CDR3's place on the DNA is in doubt, the DNA is left out and the CDR3 is given as listed by TCRdb. The chain joins TRBV2 to TRBJ1-5. Looked up from germline, CDR1 is SNHLY and CDR2 is FYNNEI. The CDR3 is 14 residues long, ends included. Here the CDR3 reads CASTNDGVLRAGHF.

About this clonotype itself: The conserved phenylalanine or tryptophan is not found at the CDR3 terminus, so this likely reflects a read error. The limits of the CDR3 on the DNA are not certain, so only TCRdb's listed CDR3 is given. This chain joins TRBV7-3 and TRBJ2-3; the D call of TRBD1 is as the table states it, not checked on the DNA. CDR1 SGHTA and CDR2 FQGTGA come from the germline V gene. The CDR3 is 13 amino acids in total, end residues counted. CDR3 region: CASSLAGGSARYI.

The chain links TRBV7-9 to TRBJ2-5, with 11 bases identical to TRBD2. Germline CDR1 SEHNR, CDR2 FQNEAQ (reference sequence). V was pared by 5 bases and J by 2 bases, with 4 bases of the junction left unmatched. This CDR3 region has 15 residues. The chain's CDR3 is CASSGSSGGQETQYF. CDR3 DNA: TGTGCCAGCAGCGGGTCTAGCGGGGGGCAAGAGACCCAGTACTTC. Variable domain in full (rest from reference TRBV7-9 and TRBJ2-5): DTGVSQNPRHKITKRGQNVTFRCDPISEHNRLYWYRQTLGQGPEFLTYFQNEAQLEKSRLLSDRFSAERPKGSFSTLEIQRTEQGDSAMYLCASSGSSGGQETQYFGPGTRLLVL.

Remarks on this clonotype: One base away lies a much larger clone, so this may be a sequencing read error. The rearrangement uses TRBV5-5 and TRBJ1-2; maybe TRBD1 (6 bases). This CDR3 comprises 13 residues. Per germline, CDR1 SGHKS and CDR2 YYEKEE (reference sequence). Trimming pared 2 bases from V and 4 bases from J, leaving 9 bases between. CDR3 DNA: TGTGCCAGCAGCTTTGAGGGGGTCTATGGCTACACCTTC. This translates into CASSFEGVYGYTF.

The chain recombines TRBV2 with TRBJ2-7; 10 bases align to TRBD2. The CDR3 contains 16 residues. The V gene end was trimmed by 5 bases and the J gene end by 1 base; junction bases not matched to a gene: 8. Per the germline V gene, CDR1 is SNHLY and CDR2 is FYNNEI. The CDR3 region is CASSPRGSGGSYEQYF. The CDR3 DNA follows: TGTGCCAGCAGTCCTCGGGGTAGCGGGGGGTCCTACGAGCAGTACTTC.

Concerning this clonotype: Its ends do not fully match the called genes, so a read error is possible. The chain has TRBV5-4 and TRBJ1-4; 7 bases fit TRBD1. Germline loops: CDR1 SGHNT, CDR2 YYREEE (reference sequence). This CDR3 has 14 amino acids. The CDR3, as DNA: TGTGTCAGCAGCTTGGGAGGGGGCCCCGAAAAACTGTTTTTT. This encodes CVSSLGGGPEKLFF.

Worth noting for this clonotype: The DNA is omitted, as the CDR3 cannot be located on it reliably, and the CDR3 follows TCRdb's listing. This sequence joins TRBV7-2 and TRBJ1-2; the table's D call TRBD1 went unverified against the DNA. The CDR3 is 17 amino acids in total, end residues counted. The V gene's germline CDR1 is SGHTA and CDR2 FQGNSA. Here the CDR3 reads CASSLGANYGYTFGYTF.

On this clonotype: Germline and junction disagree at one end, which may indicate a read error. The chain uses TRBV25-1 and TRBJ1-1, with 9 bases lining up with TRBD1. Germline V gene lookup returns CDR1 MGHDK and CDR2 SYGVNS. This CDR3 contains 15 residues. CDR3 bases: TGTGCCAGCAGTGAAACAGGGGGCGCAATGGCTGAAGCTTCCTTT. Translated: CASSETGGAMAEASF. The full variable domain, with the rest looked up from reference TRBV25-1 and TRBJ1-1, is EADIYQTPRYLVIGTGKKITLECSQTMGHDKMYWYQQDPGMELHLIHYSYGVNSTEKGDLSSESTVSRIRTEHFPLTLESARPSHTSQYLCASSETGGAMAEASFGQGTRLTVV.

The rearrangement links TRBV9 to TRBJ2-7; D remains unclear. The germline CDR1 and CDR2 sequences are SGDLS and YYNGEE. The CDR3 extends over 13 amino acids. V lost 0 bases to trimming and J lost 3 bases, with 7 bases between them. This CDR3 is CASSVDQSYEQYF. The CDR3 DNA reads TGTGCCAGCAGCGTAGATCAGAGCTACGAGCAGTACTTC.